A selection of T cell receptor beta chains follows, all from one sample in a study of CD8 T cells in ankylosing spondylitis. TCRdb used MiXCR to reprocess the 5' RACE reads, holding one entry per CDR3 protein. The table shows hundreds of thousands of distinct CDR3 sequences, with roughly 27% occurring only once. Sequencing input: blood, either unsorted or a sorted T cell fraction (not recorded which). These receptors came from a male donor with ankylosing spondylitis. The CDR3 runs from the conserved cysteine through the conserved F or W. D genes are given only for firm matches. Clone size is given for some rows only: seen once, a few or many times, or a class if the clone is expanded.

clone_size j_call d_call cdr3_length v_call cdr3_aa cdr3_nt
few TRBJ2-4 . 13 TRBV29-1 CSVVMAVGDIQYF TGCAGCGTTGTGATGGCCGTTGGGGATATTCAGTACTTC
. TRBJ2-5 . 15 TRBV7-6 CASSPMPAFQETQYF TGTGCCAGCAGTCCCATGCCGGCTTTTCAAGAGACCCAGTACTTC
. TRBJ2-5 TRBD2 15 TRBV20-1 CSVRKHSAGVKTQYF TGCAGTGTCCGGAAGCACTCAGCGGGAGTCAAGACCCAGTACTTC
. TRBJ2-3 TRBD2 15 TRBV29-1 CSGTGTSALPDTQYF TGCAGCGGTACCGGGACTAGCGCCCTCCCGGATACGCAGTATTTT
. TRBJ2-3 TRBD2 16 TRBV5-1 CASSSTSGRDTDTQYF TGCGCCAGCAGCTCTACTAGCGGGAGGGACACAGATACGCAGTATTTT
few TRBJ1-1 . 12 TRBV10-3 CAISESRTEAFF TGTGCCATCAGTGAGTCGCGCACTGAAGCTTTCTTT
few TRBJ2-1 . 14 TRBV20-1 CSARSGSSYNEQFF TGCAGTGCTAGGAGTGGGAGCTCCTACAATGAGCAGTTCTTC
few TRBJ1-1 . 15 TRBV12-3/TRBV12-4 CASSLFGQSNTEAFF TGTGCCAGCAGTTTATTTGGACAGTCGAACACTGAAGCTTTCTTT
. TRBJ1-1 . 16 TRBV15 CATSRDGQGSSTEAFF TGTGCCACCAGCAGAGATGGTCAGGGGTCGAGCACTGAAGCTTTCTTT
. TRBJ1-1 . 15 TRBV30 CAWRGKEAPGREAFF TGTGCCTGGAGAGGGAAGGAAGCCCCCGGTCGAGAAGCTTTCTTT
few TRBJ2-3 . 13 TRBV29-1 CSVGREPTDTQYF TGCAGCGTTGGAAGAGAGCCCACAGATACGCAGTATTTT
few TRBJ1-5 . 15 TRBV5-5 CASSFFLGPDQPQHF TGTGCCAGCAGCTTTTTTTTGGGGCCGGATCAGCCCCAGCATTTT
few TRBJ2-1 . 15 TRBV3-1 CASSQSGGRNNEQFF TGTGCCAGCAGCCAATCTGGGGGGCGGAACAATGAGCAGTTCTTC
once TRBJ2-1 . 14 TRBV18 CASSQYSATDEQFF TGTGCCAGCTCACAGTACTCGGCTACGGATGAGCAGTTCTTC
. TRBJ2-7 . 15 TRBV7-9 CASSPMGRLPYEQYF TGTGCCAGCAGCCCAATGGGGAGATTGCCCTACGAGCAGTACTTC
few TRBJ2-3 TRBD2 17 TRBV29-1 CSVEDLFGTSGRDTQYF TGCAGCGTTGAAGATCTATTTGGGACTAGCGGGAGGGATACGCAGTATTTT